This entry lists 17 T cell receptor beta chains sequenced from one sample in a study of T-cell reconstitution after alpha-beta-depleted transplantation in children listed by TCRdb under 2016. The protocol used for the library was PCR. Sequencing took place on an Illumina HiSeq 2500. TCR libraries were prepared with molecular barcoding, using unique molecular identifiers to normalize TCRbeta repertoire quantification. Using fastp at Q25 and MiXCR, TCRdb reprocessed the public reads and kept productive beta chains. One record per CDR3 amino acid sequence lists the most common genes and DNA. Recorded for this sample are 230,000 or so distinct CDR3 sequences; around 9.7% of them occurred a single time. The ten most abundant clones make up around 5% of the sample. Sequenced here: PBMCs from the stem cell graft donor, sampled from the stem cell graft. The receptors come from a human donor who donated a stem cell graft to a child with SCID.

This clonotype was found many times. The CDR3 protein is CASSFGQGVLSSYNSPLHF. Written as DNA, the CDR3 is TGCGCCAGCAGCTTCGGACAGGGCGTCCTGAGCTCCTATAATTCACCCCTCCACTTT. The V gene is TRBV5-1, the J gene TRBJ1-6, with 8 bases identical to TRBD1. Losses at the gene ends were 2 bases for V and 0 bases for J; bases not matched to a gene: 10. CDR1 is SGHRS, CDR2 YFSETQ, per germline. The CDR3 runs 19 residues.

This clonotype was detected many times. The chain recombines TRBV20-1 with TRBJ2-1; TRBD1 might be the D (5 bases). V lost 4 bases and J 3 bases, leaving 13 bases between the germline ends. CDR1 is DFQATT, CDR2 SNEGSKA, per germline (reference sequence). This CDR3 spans 14 amino acids. CDR3 sequence reads: CSAMDIDFYNEQFF. The CDR3 DNA is TGCAGTGCTATGGACATTGACTTCTACAATGAGCAGTTCTTC.

This clonotype was observed at least ten times. The V gene is TRBV20-1, the J gene TRBJ1-4; 7 bases agree with TRBD1. This CDR3 has 12 amino acids. Per the germline V gene, CDR1 is DFQATT and CDR2 is SNEGSKA (reference sequence). V was pared by 6 bases and J by 5 bases, with 3 bases of the junction left unmatched. The CDR3 here is CSAWTGNEKLFF. In DNA form, the CDR3 reads TGCAGTGCATGGACAGGCAATGAAAAACTGTTTTTT.

Many counts were recorded for this clonotype. The chain carries TRBV18 and TRBJ2-1; TRBD1 aligns across 8 bases. J gave up 6 bases and V 3 bases, and 7 bases lay outside the gene matches. The germline V gene has CDR1 KGHSH and CDR2 LQKENI. This CDR3 is built from 15 residues. The CDR3 loop reads CASSPATDRVNEQFF. CDR3 nucleotide sequence: TGTGCCAGCTCACCTGCTACGGACAGGGTCAATGAGCAGTTCTTC.

This clonotype was picked up many times. This chain links TRBV12-3 or TRBV12-4 with TRBJ1-5, with 9 nucleotides matching TRBD1. There are 15 residues in the CDR3. V was clipped by 3 bases and J by 6 bases; unmatched bases: 6. The CDR3, as DNA: TGTGCCAGCAGTTTCGGGGGACAGGGTCGTCAGCCCCAGCATTTT. Protein sequence: CASSFGGQGRQPQHF.

This clonotype was observed at least ten times. This chain joins TRBV6-1 and TRBJ2-3; possible D gene TRBD2, 6 bases. CDR3 length: 15 amino acids. Trimming shortened V by 3 bases and J by 4 bases, and 14 bases separated the two germline ends. From germline, CDR1 is MNHNS and CDR2 SASEGT. The CDR3 region has the DNA TGTGCCAGCAGTGACACTAGCCCTAGCGCAGATACGCAGTATTTT. Translating it yields CASSDTSPSADTQYF.

This clonotype was seen repeatedly, ten times or more. The V and J genes are TRBV5-1 and TRBJ1-1; the D gene is possibly TRBD1 (6 bases). V dropped 0 bases and J dropped 7 bases, with 13 bases sitting between them. Germline-derived CDR1 and CDR2 are SGHRS and YFSETQ. The CDR3 has 14 residues. CDR3: CASSLAEGGGEAFF. In DNA, the CDR3 is TGCGCCAGCAGCTTGGCCGAAGGGGGTGGTGAAGCTTTCTTT.

This clonotype has ten or more counts. CDR3: CASSSGTGVAGELFF. The CDR3 nucleotides read TGTGCCAGCAGCTCCGGGACAGGGGTCGCCGGGGAGCTGTTTTTT. V usage is TRBV6-1 and J usage is TRBJ2-2; 10 nucleotides line up with TRBD1. V shed 6 bases, J shed 6 bases, and the junction held 7 bases outside the gene matches. In germline, CDR1 is MNHNS, CDR2 SASEGT. The CDR3 totals 15 residues.

This clonotype was counted at least ten times. The CDR3 bases are TGCAGTGCTAGAGAAGCCGGGACTAGCGGGGATTCCTACAATGAGCAGTTCTTC. It encodes CSAREAGTSGDSYNEQFF. The chain employs TRBV20-1 and TRBJ2-1, with 13 bases matching TRBD2. Germline V gives CDR1 DFQATT, CDR2 SNEGSKA (reference sequence). V lost 0 bases, J lost 1 base, and 6 bases stayed unmatched. CDR3 length: 18 amino acids.

This clonotype was counted at least ten times. This rearrangement joins TRBV2 to TRBJ1-1; D unresolved. Trimming shortened V by 1 base and J by 10 bases, and 10 bases separated the two germline ends. Germline V CDR1 and CDR2: SNHLY, FYNNEI. This CDR3 has 12 amino acids. The CDR3 reads CASSEVWVGAFF. The CDR3 DNA is TGTGCCAGCAGTGAAGTCTGGGTAGGAGCTTTCTTT.

V and J are TRBV5-1 and TRBJ2-2; D not certain. Germline V gene sequence: CDR1 SGHRS, CDR2 YFSETQ. Deletions cut 0 bases from V and 3 bases from J, with 6 bases between. CDR3 length: 14 residues. The CDR3 DNA reads as TGCGCCAGCAGCTTGGATAGGGACACCGGGGAGCTGTTTTTT. Its translation is CASSLDRDTGELFF.

This clonotype was recorded at least ten times. The chain joins TRBV20-1 to TRBJ1-4; TRBD1 matches 9 bases. V lost 1 base and J lost 8; bases outside the gene matches: 11. CDR1 and CDR2 from the germline V gene are DFQATT and SNEGSKA (reference sequence). The CDR3 consists of 16 residues. The DNA of the CDR3 is TGCAGTGCTAGAGGATCCCAACAGGGGGCGAGGGAAAAACTGTTTTTT. It encodes CSARGSQQGAREKLFF.

This clonotype was counted ten times or more. The CDR3 is CSVSGAFNEKLFF. CDR3 nucleotides: TGCAGCGTCTCCGGGGCGTTTAATGAAAAACTGTTTTTT. The rearrangement uses TRBV29-1 and TRBJ1-4; D possibly corresponds to TRBD1 (5 bases). V gave up 6 bases and J gave up 4 bases, with 12 bases separating them. CDR3 length equals 13 residues. CDR1 and CDR2 (germline): SQVTM, ANQGSEA.

This clonotype was observed many times. The rearrangement uses TRBV7-9 and TRBJ1-2; a possible D gene is TRBD1 (6 bases). This CDR3 is 14 amino acids long. CDR1 and CDR2 (germline): SEHNR, FQNEAQ (reference sequence). V gave up 5 bases and J gave up 0 bases, with 10 bases separating them. CDR3 nucleotide sequence: TGTGCCAGCAGCCAGACAGGAGCTAACTATGGCTACACCTTC. Its translation: CASSQTGANYGYTF.

This clonotype has at least ten counts. The chain carries TRBV20-1 and TRBJ2-5; D is possibly TRBD2 (5 bases). Germline V lookup: CDR1 DFQATT, CDR2 SNEGSKA (reference sequence). This CDR3 has 13 residues. V lost 5 bases to trimming and J lost 2 bases, with 12 bases between them. DNA of the CDR3: TGCAGTGCTCTGTCCCGGGGACAAGAGACCCAGTACTTC. This encodes CSALSRGQETQYF.

This clonotype has at least ten counts. The V and J genes are TRBV5-5 and TRBJ2-7; a weak D match, TRBD2 (6 bases). The germline gives CDR1 SGHKS, CDR2 YYEKEE (reference sequence). CDR3 length equals 13 residues. V was clipped by 5 bases and J by 4 bases, with 13 bases between them. CDR3 nucleotide sequence: TGTGCCAGCAGTCGGGATAGCGGTTACGAGCAGTACTTC. It specifies CASSRDSGYEQYF.

This clonotype has at least ten counts. This sequence joins TRBV28 and TRBJ2-1; tentatively, D is TRBD1 or TRBD2 (5 bases each). The CDR3 has 18 residues. In germline, CDR1 is MDHEN, CDR2 SYDVKM. Trimming shortened V by 6 bases and J by 1 base, and 22 bases separated the two germline ends. The CDR3, as DNA: TGTGCCAGCAGCGACCCGGGACCGAGGGCACCGTCCTACAATGAGCAGTTCTTC. Its protein is CASSDPGPRAPSYNEQFF.